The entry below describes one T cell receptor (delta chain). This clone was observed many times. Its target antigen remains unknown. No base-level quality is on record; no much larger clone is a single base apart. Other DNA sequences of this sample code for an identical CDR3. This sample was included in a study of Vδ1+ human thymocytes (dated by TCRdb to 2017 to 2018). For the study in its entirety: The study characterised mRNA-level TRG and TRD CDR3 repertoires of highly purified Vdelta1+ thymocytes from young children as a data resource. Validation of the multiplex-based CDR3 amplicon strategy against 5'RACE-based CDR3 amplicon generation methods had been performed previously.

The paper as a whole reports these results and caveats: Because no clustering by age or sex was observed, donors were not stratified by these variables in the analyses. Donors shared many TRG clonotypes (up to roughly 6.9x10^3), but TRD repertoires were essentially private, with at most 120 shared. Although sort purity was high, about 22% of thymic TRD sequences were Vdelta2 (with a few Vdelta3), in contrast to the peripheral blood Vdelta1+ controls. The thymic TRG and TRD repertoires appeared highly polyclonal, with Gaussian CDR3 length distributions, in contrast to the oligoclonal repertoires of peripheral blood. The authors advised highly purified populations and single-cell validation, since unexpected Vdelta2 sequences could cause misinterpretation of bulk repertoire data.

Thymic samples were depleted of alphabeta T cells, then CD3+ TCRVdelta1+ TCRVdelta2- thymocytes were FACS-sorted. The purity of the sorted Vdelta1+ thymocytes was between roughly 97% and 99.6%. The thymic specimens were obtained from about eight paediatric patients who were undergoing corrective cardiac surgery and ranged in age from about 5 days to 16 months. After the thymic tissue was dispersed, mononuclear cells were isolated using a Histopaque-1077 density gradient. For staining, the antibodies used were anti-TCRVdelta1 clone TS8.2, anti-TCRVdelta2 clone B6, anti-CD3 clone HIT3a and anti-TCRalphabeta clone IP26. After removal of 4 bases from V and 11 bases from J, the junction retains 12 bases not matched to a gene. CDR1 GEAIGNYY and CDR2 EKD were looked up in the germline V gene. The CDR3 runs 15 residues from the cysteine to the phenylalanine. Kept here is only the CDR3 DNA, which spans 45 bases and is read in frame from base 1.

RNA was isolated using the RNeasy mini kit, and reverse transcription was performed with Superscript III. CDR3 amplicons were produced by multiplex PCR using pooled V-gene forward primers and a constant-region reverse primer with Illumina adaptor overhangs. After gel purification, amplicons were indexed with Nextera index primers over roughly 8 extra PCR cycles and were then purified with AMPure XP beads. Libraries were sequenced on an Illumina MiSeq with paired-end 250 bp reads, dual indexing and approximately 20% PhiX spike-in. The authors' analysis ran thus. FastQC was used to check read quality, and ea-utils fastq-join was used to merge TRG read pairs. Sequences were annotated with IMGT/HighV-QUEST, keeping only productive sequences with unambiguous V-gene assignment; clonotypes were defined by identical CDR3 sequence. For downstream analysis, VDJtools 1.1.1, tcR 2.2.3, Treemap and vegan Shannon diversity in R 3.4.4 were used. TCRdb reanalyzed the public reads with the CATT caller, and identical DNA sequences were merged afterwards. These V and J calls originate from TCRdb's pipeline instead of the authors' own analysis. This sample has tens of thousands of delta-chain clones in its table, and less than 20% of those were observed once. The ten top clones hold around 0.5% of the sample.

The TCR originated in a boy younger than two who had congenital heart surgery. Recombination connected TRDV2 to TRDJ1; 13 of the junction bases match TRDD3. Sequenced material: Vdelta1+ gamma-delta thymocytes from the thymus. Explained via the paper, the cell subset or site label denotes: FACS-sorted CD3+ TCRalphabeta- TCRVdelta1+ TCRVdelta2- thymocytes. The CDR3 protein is CACDCTGGYALGLIF. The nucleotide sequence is TGTGCCTGTGATTGTACTGGGGGATACGCACTAGGGCTCATCTTT.